The clone carrying this T cell receptor beta chain has at least ten counts. The data were obtained in a study of blood T cells in healthy people across ages. A second PCR, run for about 7 to 11 cycles, used a sample-barcoded 5' primer plus a J-beta primer mix. TCRdb recomputed calls from the 5' RACE reads with MiXCR, one row per CDR3 protein. The sample yields 1.5 million to 2 million distinct CDR3 sequences, approximately 30% seen once. Donation came from healthy Caucasian individuals in Russia who were aged about 6 to 100. The CDR3 length is 15 residues. The trim removed 3 bases at V and 4 bases at J, leaving 7 bases unmatched.

The sequenced sample was blood. The chain employs TRBV12-3 or TRBV12-4 and TRBJ2-5; 8 bases align to TRBD2. The origin of this receptor is a woman aged 25 to 39 in good health. The CDR3 region has the DNA TGTGCCAGCAGTTTTTACGGCGGGGGGATAGAGACCCAGTACTTC. Translating it yields CASSFYGGGIETQYF.